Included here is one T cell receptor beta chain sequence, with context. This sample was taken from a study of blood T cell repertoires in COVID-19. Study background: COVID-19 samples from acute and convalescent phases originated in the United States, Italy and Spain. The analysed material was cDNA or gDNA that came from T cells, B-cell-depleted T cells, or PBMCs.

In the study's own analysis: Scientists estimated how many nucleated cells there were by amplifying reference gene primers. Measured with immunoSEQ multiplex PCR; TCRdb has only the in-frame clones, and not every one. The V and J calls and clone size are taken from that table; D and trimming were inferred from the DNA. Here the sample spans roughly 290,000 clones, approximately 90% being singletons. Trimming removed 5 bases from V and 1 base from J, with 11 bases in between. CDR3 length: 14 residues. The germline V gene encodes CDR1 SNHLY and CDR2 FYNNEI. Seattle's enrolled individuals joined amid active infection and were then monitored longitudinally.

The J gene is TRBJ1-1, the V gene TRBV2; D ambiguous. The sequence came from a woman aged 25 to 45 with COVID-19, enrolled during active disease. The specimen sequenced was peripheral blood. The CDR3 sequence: CASSRLKQNTEAFF. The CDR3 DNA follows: TGTGCCAGCAGTCGACTTAAACAGAACACTGAAGCTTTCTTT.